Listed below are T cell receptor beta chains from one sample, sequenced in a study of Ad26.COV2.S vaccination and SARS-CoV-2 variants. Produced via immunoSEQ multiplex PCR; TCRdb's table is partial and in-frame only. The table lists 350,000 to 500,000 clones, roughly 90% of them singletons. Sequenced material: peripheral blood, taken in a trial of Ad26.COV2.S vaccine versus placebo. The receptors were sampled from a person between 18 and 59 years old who received the Ad26.COV2.S COVID-19 vaccine or a placebo. CDR3s include the opening cysteine and the closing phenylalanine or tryptophan. A D gene is named only where the DNA matches it firmly. A row's size may be missing; if present it is once, few, many or a size class.

CDR3aa: CARTTQGRNTEAFF
CDR3nt: TGTGCCAGAACGACCCAGGGCAGGAACACTGAAGCTTTCTTT
d_gene: NA
v_gene: TRBV2
abundance: NA
j_gene: TRBJ1-1

CDR3aa: CASSPLPGRINTEAFF
CDR3nt: TGCGCCAGCAGCCCATTGCCGGGACGGATCAACACTGAAGCTTTCTTT
d_gene: NA
v_gene: TRBV4-1
abundance: NA
j_gene: TRBJ1-1

CDR3aa: CASSSPGQGYEPLHF
CDR3nt: TGTGCCAGCAGTTCGCCGGGACAGGGGTACGAACCCCTCCACTTT
d_gene: TRBD1
v_gene: TRBV28
abundance: NA
j_gene: TRBJ1-6

CDR3aa: CASSFMGERGDTGELFF
CDR3nt: TGTGCCAGCAGTTTCATGGGGGAGCGGGGGGACACCGGGGAGCTGTTTTTT
d_gene: TRBD2
v_gene: TRBV27
abundance: once
j_gene: TRBJ2-2

CDR3aa: CATSGFGQNRYEQYF
CDR3nt: TGTGCCACCAGTGGGTTTGGACAGAACCGCTACGAGCAGTACTTC
d_gene: NA
v_gene: TRBV24-1
abundance: NA
j_gene: TRBJ2-7

CDR3aa: CASSPEYSNEQFF
CDR3nt: TGTGCCAGCTCACCAGAATACTCCAATGAGCAGTTCTTC
d_gene: NA
v_gene: TRBV18
abundance: NA
j_gene: TRBJ2-1

CDR3aa: CASSATGYEQFF
CDR3nt: TGTGCCAGCAGCGCAACAGGGTATGAGCAGTTCTTC
d_gene: NA
v_gene: TRBV9
abundance: few
j_gene: TRBJ2-1

CDR3aa: CASGSGTGDYGYTF
CDR3nt: TGTGCTAGTGGTTCCGGGACAGGGGACTATGGCTACACCTTC
d_gene: TRBD1
v_gene: TRBV12-5
abundance: NA
j_gene: TRBJ1-2

CDR3aa: CASSPSRVSFGYTF
CDR3nt: TGTGCCAGCTCACCATCGAGGGTTTCCTTTGGCTACACCTTC
d_gene: NA
v_gene: TRBV18
abundance: few
j_gene: TRBJ1-2

CDR3aa: CASSFQGYGELFF
CDR3nt: TGTGCCAGCAGTTTTCAGGGTTACGGGGAGCTGTTTTTT
d_gene: NA
v_gene: TRBV27
abundance: once
j_gene: TRBJ2-2

CDR3aa: CATSRASGSTDTQYF
CDR3nt: TGTGCCACCAGCAGAGCTAGCGGGAGCACAGATACGCAGTATTTT
d_gene: TRBD2
v_gene: TRBV15
abundance: NA
j_gene: TRBJ2-3

CDR3aa: CASSPTGDHEQYF
CDR3nt: TGTGCCAGCTCACCTACAGGGGACCACGAGCAGTACTTC
d_gene: TRBD1
v_gene: TRBV18
abundance: NA
j_gene: TRBJ2-7

CDR3aa: CASSQVSGSSTDTQYF
CDR3nt: TGCGCCAGCAGCCAGGTTAGCGGCTCTAGCACAGATACGCAGTATTTT
d_gene: NA
v_gene: TRBV4-3
abundance: NA
j_gene: TRBJ2-3

CDR3aa: CASSQTGGTSGKQYF
CDR3nt: TGTGCCAGCAGCCAAACTGGGGGTACATCCGGCAAGCAGTACTTC
d_gene: NA
v_gene: TRBV6-5
abundance: NA
j_gene: TRBJ2-7

CDR3aa: CASSPHSSGNTGELFF
CDR3nt: TGTGCCAGCAGCCCCCATAGTAGTGGAAACACCGGGGAGCTGTTTTTT
d_gene: NA
v_gene: TRBV7-2
abundance: NA
j_gene: TRBJ2-2

CDR3aa: CASSSPRLNTGELFF
CDR3nt: TGTGCCAGCAGCTCTCCCCGGTTAAACACCGGGGAGCTGTTTTTT
d_gene: NA
v_gene: TRBV11-3
abundance: NA
j_gene: TRBJ2-2

CDR3aa: CASSLPKGSLQETQYF
CDR3nt: TGCGCCAGCAGCTTACCGAAGGGGTCCTTACAAGAGACCCAGTACTTC
d_gene: NA
v_gene: TRBV5-1
abundance: NA
j_gene: TRBJ2-5

CDR3aa: CASSLLLAGPTDTQYF
CDR3nt: TGTGCCAGCAGCTTATTACTAGCGGGACCTACAGATACGCAGTATTTT
d_gene: TRBD2
v_gene: TRBV7-9
abundance: NA
j_gene: TRBJ2-3

CDR3aa: CASSTLSSYNEQFF
CDR3nt: TGTGCCAGCAGCACACTTAGCTCCTACAATGAGCAGTTCTTC
d_gene: NA
v_gene: TRBV7-2
abundance: NA
j_gene: TRBJ2-1

CDR3aa: CASSQEWQEKYQPQHF
CDR3nt: TGTGCCAGCAGCCAAGAATGGCAGGAAAAGTATCAGCCCCAGCATTTT
d_gene: NA
v_gene: TRBV4-2
abundance: NA
j_gene: TRBJ1-5

CDR3aa: CASSSIRDTTYEQYF
CDR3nt: TGTGCCAGCAGTTCAATTCGGGACACGACCTACGAGCAGTACTTC
d_gene: NA
v_gene: TRBV5-6
abundance: NA
j_gene: TRBJ2-7

CDR3aa: CAWSPYNEQFF
CDR3nt: TGTGCCTGGTCCCCCTACAATGAGCAGTTCTTC
d_gene: NA
v_gene: TRBV30
abundance: NA
j_gene: TRBJ2-1

CDR3aa: CASSRDRGFSYEQYF
CDR3nt: TGCGCCAGCAGCCGGGACAGGGGGTTCTCCTACGAGCAGTACTTC
d_gene: TRBD1
v_gene: TRBV4-3
abundance: NA
j_gene: TRBJ2-7

CDR3aa: CASSSGHGLATYEQYF
CDR3nt: TGTGCCAGCAGCTCGGGACACGGCCTAGCCACTTACGAGCAGTACTTC
d_gene: NA
v_gene: TRBV7-6
abundance: NA
j_gene: TRBJ2-7

CDR3aa: CASSPRGAGSEKLFF
CDR3nt: TGTGCCAGCAGCCCAAGAGGAGCAGGGTCTGAAAAACTGTTTTTT
d_gene: NA
v_gene: TRBV7-9
abundance: NA
j_gene: TRBJ1-4

CDR3aa: CAIAGTSGGSSYNEQFF
CDR3nt: TGTGCCATAGCCGGGACTAGCGGCGGGAGCTCCTACAATGAGCAGTTCTTC
d_gene: TRBD2
v_gene: TRBV28
abundance: NA
j_gene: TRBJ2-1

CDR3aa: CASSLGTYNEQFF
CDR3nt: TGTGCCAGCAGCCTCGGGACCTACAATGAGCAGTTCTTC
d_gene: NA
v_gene: TRBV7-8
abundance: NA
j_gene: TRBJ2-1

CDR3aa: CASRLMAGLSSYGYTF
CDR3nt: TGTGCCAGCAGACTTATGGCGGGGCTTAGTAGCTATGGCTACACCTTC
d_gene: NA
v_gene: TRBV27
abundance: NA
j_gene: TRBJ1-2

CDR3aa: CASSQVSGTYNEQFF
CDR3nt: TGCGCCAGCAGCCAAGTCAGCGGAACCTACAATGAGCAGTTCTTC
d_gene: NA
v_gene: TRBV4-3
abundance: NA
j_gene: TRBJ2-1

CDR3aa: CASSLGGYDSPLHF
CDR3nt: TGTGCCAGCAGCTTAGGGGGTTACGACTCACCCCTCCACTTT
d_gene: NA
v_gene: TRBV13
abundance: NA
j_gene: TRBJ1-6

CDR3aa: CASSQQPDQPQHF
CDR3nt: TGCGCCAGCAGCCAACAACCGGATCAGCCCCAGCATTTT
d_gene: NA
v_gene: TRBV4-1
abundance: few
j_gene: TRBJ1-5

CDR3aa: CAWSGAGGLGLFF
CDR3nt: TGTGCCTGGAGTGGAGCGGGGGGCCTCGGACTGTTTTTT
d_gene: NA
v_gene: TRBV30
abundance: NA
j_gene: TRBJ1-4

CDR3aa: CASSSILASEQFF
CDR3nt: TGTGCCAGCAGTTCGATACTAGCGTCTGAGCAGTTCTTC
d_gene: TRBD2
v_gene: TRBV27
abundance: NA
j_gene: TRBJ2-1

CDR3aa: CASSYGRVRANVLTF
CDR3nt: TGTGCCAGCAGTTACGGACGCGTTCGGGCCAACGTCCTGACTTTC
d_gene: NA
v_gene: TRBV6-2/TRBV6-3
abundance: NA
j_gene: TRBJ2-6

CDR3aa: CASSYPLGGGPSGDTDTQYF
CDR3nt: TGTGCCAGCAGTTACCCCTTGGGGGGAGGGCCTTCAGGGGATACAGATACGCAGTATTTT
d_gene: NA
v_gene: TRBV7-8
abundance: NA
j_gene: TRBJ2-3

CDR3aa: CASSIGTGGTEAFF
CDR3nt: TGTGCCAGCAGCATCGGGACAGGGGGGACTGAAGCTTTCTTT
d_gene: TRBD1
v_gene: TRBV9
abundance: NA
j_gene: TRBJ1-1

CDR3aa: CASSSRDRGQDTQYF
CDR3nt: TGTGCCAGCAGCTCTAGGGACAGGGGGCAAGATACGCAGTATTTT
d_gene: TRBD1
v_gene: TRBV6-6
abundance: NA
j_gene: TRBJ2-3

CDR3aa: CASSFPTDTQYF
CDR3nt: TGTGCCAGCAGCTTCCCCACAGATACGCAGTATTTT
d_gene: NA
v_gene: TRBV5-6
abundance: few
j_gene: TRBJ2-3

CDR3aa: CASSSLGGDFSYEQYF
CDR3nt: TGTGCCAGCAGCTCGCTGGGTGGTGATTTTTCCTACGAGCAGTACTTC
d_gene: NA
v_gene: TRBV5-6
abundance: NA
j_gene: TRBJ2-7

CDR3aa: CASSPKAGYSYNSPLHF
CDR3nt: TGTGCCAGCTCACCAAAGGCAGGCTACTCCTATAATTCACCCCTCCACTTT
d_gene: NA
v_gene: TRBV18
abundance: NA
j_gene: TRBJ1-6

CDR3aa: CASSSSRWGTDTQYF
CDR3nt: TGTGCCAGCAGCTCAAGTAGGTGGGGCACAGATACGCAGTATTTT
d_gene: NA
v_gene: TRBV7-2
abundance: NA
j_gene: TRBJ2-3

CDR3aa: CASSQEVLALAGSPGSPETQYF
CDR3nt: TGTGCCAGCAGCCAAGAGGTCCTCGCGCTAGCGGGTTCCCCGGGTTCCCCAGAGACCCAGTACTTC
d_gene: TRBD2
v_gene: TRBV3-1/TRBV3-2
abundance: NA
j_gene: TRBJ2-5

CDR3aa: CATSRDYSGPYNEQFF
CDR3nt: TGTGCCACCAGCAGAGATTATAGCGGGCCCTACAATGAGCAGTTCTTC
d_gene: TRBD2
v_gene: TRBV15
abundance: NA
j_gene: TRBJ2-1

CDR3aa: CASSVADGDWGAFF
CDR3nt: TGTGCCAGCAGCGTAGCTGACGGAGATTGGGGAGCTTTCTTT
d_gene: NA
v_gene: TRBV9
abundance: NA
j_gene: TRBJ1-1

CDR3aa: CASSTHDGNYGYTF
CDR3nt: TGTGCCAGCAGTACTCACGACGGTAACTATGGCTACACCTTC
d_gene: NA
v_gene: TRBV28
abundance: NA
j_gene: TRBJ1-2

CDR3aa: CASSLEEVTLGFQYF
CDR3nt: TGTGCCAGCAGCTTAGAGGAGGTGACCCTCGGTTTCCAGTACTTC
d_gene: NA
v_gene: TRBV7-6
abundance: NA
j_gene: TRBJ2-5

CDR3aa: CSAGVGNTDTQYF
CDR3nt: TGCAGTGCTGGTGTGGGGAATACAGATACGCAGTATTTT
d_gene: NA
v_gene: TRBV20-1
abundance: NA
j_gene: TRBJ2-3

CDR3aa: CASSEETGWSTDTQYF
CDR3nt: TGTGCCAGCAGTGAGGAGACAGGGTGGAGCACAGATACGCAGTATTTT
d_gene: TRBD1
v_gene: TRBV25-1
abundance: NA
j_gene: TRBJ2-3

CDR3aa: CASSYLSGSAFTDTQYF
CDR3nt: TGTGCCAGCAGCTACCTTAGCGGGAGCGCGTTCACAGATACGCAGTATTTT
d_gene: TRBD2
v_gene: TRBV7-3
abundance: NA
j_gene: TRBJ2-3

CDR3aa: CASSIRDFPTYEQYF
CDR3nt: TGTGCCAGTAGTATACGAGACTTCCCCACCTACGAGCAGTACTTC
d_gene: NA
v_gene: TRBV19
abundance: NA
j_gene: TRBJ2-7

CDR3aa: CASSLERASYEQYF
CDR3nt: TGCGCCAGCAGCTTGGAAAGGGCTTCCTACGAGCAGTACTTC
d_gene: NA
v_gene: TRBV5-1
abundance: NA
j_gene: TRBJ2-7

CDR3aa: CSGAYNEQFF
CDR3nt: TGTAGCGGAGCTTACAATGAGCAGTTCTTC
d_gene: NA
v_gene: TRBV7-9
abundance: NA
j_gene: TRBJ2-1

CDR3aa: CASSLFIDSPQHF
CDR3nt: TGTGCCAGCAGTTTATTTATCGATTCGCCCCAGCATTTT
d_gene: NA
v_gene: TRBV28
abundance: NA
j_gene: TRBJ1-5

CDR3aa: CASSTKTTGGLNQPQHF
CDR3nt: TGTGCCAGCAGCACTAAAACAACAGGGGGCCTCAATCAGCCCCAGCATTTT
d_gene: TRBD1
v_gene: TRBV7-8
abundance: NA
j_gene: TRBJ1-5

CDR3aa: CASRQGADSGYTF
CDR3nt: TGCGCCAGCAGGCAGGGGGCAGACTCTGGCTACACCTTC
d_gene: TRBD1
v_gene: TRBV5-1
abundance: once
j_gene: TRBJ1-2

CDR3aa: CASSVGRRQGDGYTF
CDR3nt: TGTGCCAGCAGCGTAGGCCGGAGACAGGGGGATGGCTACACCTTC
d_gene: TRBD1
v_gene: TRBV9
abundance: NA
j_gene: TRBJ1-2